This T cell receptor (beta chain) appears in the sequencing data of a study of cytomegalovirus exposure and HLA in healthy donors. Study context: A previous analysis identified 95 million to 120 million unique TCR beta sequences derived from about 180 million T cells.

Vbeta (60) and Jbeta (13) primers were used in the PCR. Data came from immunoSEQ multiplex PCR; TCRdb stores just in-frame clones and leaves some out. Among about 140,000 clones, around 79% were seen once, and the ten largest hold around 1.7%. The germline CDR1 and CDR2 sequences are PRHDT and FYEKMQ (reference sequence). V trimming: 5 bases; J trimming: 1 base; junction bases outside the gene matches: 3. The CDR3 is 14 amino acids. Broader study findings: A later analysis found common viral pathogens apparently linked to several of the most significant clusters.

As to this clone: Its antigen is not known.

This sequence was found in a woman aged 25 to 45 in good health and CMV-seronegative. Sequences were obtained from PBMCs. J is TRBJ2-7 and V is TRBV13; TRBD2 matches at 9 bases. The CDR3 protein is CASSHAGGSYEQYF. In nucleotides, the CDR3 is TGTGCCAGCAGCCACGCGGGAGGGTCCTACGAGCAGTACTTC.